This TCR beta chain was sequenced during a study of T cell clonotyping in hematopoietic cell transplantation. Study summary: Cytoreduction preceded collection of pretransplant recipient samples.

V shed 3 bases, J shed 12 bases, and the junction held 10 bases outside the gene matches. The germline gives CDR1 SGHTA, CDR2 FQGNSA. The CDR3 length is 13 residues. Time point given: recipient sample about 28 days before transplant, after cytoreduction. On this clone: Its antigen is unknown.

Study conclusions and caveats: Few recipient clonotypes overlapped donors; over 97% were de novo at given depth. Recipient TCR diversity dropped after transplant; expanded clonotypes rose from day 30 to 180.

Data came from immunoSEQ multiplex PCR; TCRdb stores just in-frame clones and leaves some out. The sample includes around 7,000 clones, 88% of them seen just once. This sequence joins TRBV7-2 and TRBJ2-7; TRBD2 matches at 8 bases. The material was peripheral blood mononuclear cells, obtained before stem cell transplant. The TCR originated in a man in his thirties or forties with acute myeloid leukemia. Some clones in this sample may be carry-over from other donors' samples. The CDR3 spells CASSFSGTGSLYF. The DNA of the CDR3 is TGTGCCAGCAGCTTTAGCGGGACGGGAAGTCTGTACTTC. Variable domain in full (rest from reference TRBV7-2 and TRBJ2-7): GAGVSQSPSNKVTEKGKDVELRCDPISGHTALYWYRQSLGQGLEFLIYFQGNSAPDKSGLPSDRFSAERTGGSVSTLTIQRTQQEDSAVYLCASSFSGTGSLYFGPGTRLTVT.